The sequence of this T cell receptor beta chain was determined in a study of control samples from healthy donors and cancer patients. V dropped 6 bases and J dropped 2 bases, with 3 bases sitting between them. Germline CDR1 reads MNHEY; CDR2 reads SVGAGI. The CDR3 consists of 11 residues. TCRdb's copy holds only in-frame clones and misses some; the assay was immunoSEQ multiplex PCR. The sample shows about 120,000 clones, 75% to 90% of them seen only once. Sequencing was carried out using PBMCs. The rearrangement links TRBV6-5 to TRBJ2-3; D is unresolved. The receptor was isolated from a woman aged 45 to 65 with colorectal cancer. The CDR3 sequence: CASRNTDTQYF. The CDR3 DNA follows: TGTGCCAGCAGGAACACAGATACGCAGTATTTT.